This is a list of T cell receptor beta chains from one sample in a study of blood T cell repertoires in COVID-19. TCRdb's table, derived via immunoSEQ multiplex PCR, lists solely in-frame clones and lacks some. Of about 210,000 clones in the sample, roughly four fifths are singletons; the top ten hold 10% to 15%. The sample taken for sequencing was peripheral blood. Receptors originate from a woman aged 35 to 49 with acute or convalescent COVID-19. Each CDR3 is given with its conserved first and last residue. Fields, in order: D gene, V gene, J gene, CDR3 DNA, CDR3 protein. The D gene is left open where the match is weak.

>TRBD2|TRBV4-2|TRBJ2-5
TGTGCCAGCAGCCAAGATTGGGGATCTAGCGGGAGAACTAATCAAGAGACCCAGTACTTC
CASSQDWGSSGRTNQETQYF
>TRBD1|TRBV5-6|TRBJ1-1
TGTGCCAGCAGCCTCCGGCTGCCAGGGGGCACTGAAGCTTTCTTT
CASSLRLPGGTEAFF
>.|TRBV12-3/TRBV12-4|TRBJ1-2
TGTGCCAGCAGTTTTAGCTATGGCTACACCTTC
CASSFSYGYTF
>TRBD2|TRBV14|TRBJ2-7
TGTGCCAGCAGCCCTCGGTTAGCGGGGAACTACGAGCAGTACTTC
CASSPRLAGNYEQYF
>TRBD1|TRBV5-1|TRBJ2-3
TGCGCCAGCAGCTCCGATGACAGGGGCACAGATACGCAGTATTTT
CASSSDDRGTDTQYF
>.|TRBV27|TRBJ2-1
TGTGCCACCAGGACAGTTCGGGACAATGAGCAGTTCTTC
CATRTVRDNEQFF
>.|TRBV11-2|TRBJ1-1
TGTGCCAGCAGCTTAGATAGCGCGAGGAGGGCTTTCTTT
CASSLDSARRAFF
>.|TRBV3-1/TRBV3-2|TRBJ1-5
TGTGCCAGCGGTTACAGGGAGAATCAGCCCCAGCATTTT
CASGYRENQPQHF
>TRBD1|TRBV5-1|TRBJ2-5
TGCGCCAGCAGCTTCACCGGGACAGGGATAATCCAAGAGACCCAGTACTTC
CASSFTGTGIIQETQYF
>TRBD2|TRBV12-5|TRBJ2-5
TGTGCTAGTGGTTCCGCCGGGAGGGAGACCCAGTACTTC
CASGSAGRETQYF
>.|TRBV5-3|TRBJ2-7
TGTGCCAGAAGCTTTAGACAATCCTACGAGCAGTACTTC
CARSFRQSYEQYF
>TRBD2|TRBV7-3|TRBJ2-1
TGTGCCAGCAGCTTTAGCGGGGGGGCCGGGTCGAATGAGCAGTTCTTC
CASSFSGGAGSNEQFF
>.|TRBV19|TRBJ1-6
TGTGCCAGTAGTTCAGGGCGCTATAGCTCCTATAATTCACCCCTCCACTTT
CASSSGRYSSYNSPLHF
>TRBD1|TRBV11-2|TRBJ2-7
TGTGCCAGCAGTTCAGACAGGGAATCGGGGGAGCAGTACTTC
CASSSDRESGEQYF
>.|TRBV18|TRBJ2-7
TGTGCCAGCTCACCGGGGAGGGAGCAGTACTTC
CASSPGREQYF
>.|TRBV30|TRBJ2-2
TGTGCCTGGAGTGTACGGGGGACGGCGAACACCGGGGAGCTGTTTTTT
CAWSVRGTANTGELFF
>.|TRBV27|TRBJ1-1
TGTGCCAGCAGTTTGGGAGGGTATCGGAGTAACACTGAAGCTTTCTTT
CASSLGGYRSNTEAFF